The T cell receptor beta chain described here comes from a study of beta chain features in type 1 diabetes. Losses at the gene ends were 4 bases for V and 7 bases for J; bases not matched to a gene: 14. CDR3 length equals 17 residues. The germline V gene has CDR1 SGHNT and CDR2 YYREEE (reference sequence). The whole isolated RNA underwent reverse transcription, so sequencing captured expressed TCRB transcripts. TCRdb keeps only in-frame clones here, not all; method: immunoSEQ multiplex PCR. The sample consists of just over 450,000 clones, 30% of them appearing once. The TCR was taken from a man aged 18 to 30 in good health. Specimen: naive CD4+ T cells from blood. The chain links TRBV5-4 to TRBJ2-1; 10 bases are a match to TRBD2. Written as DNA, the CDR3 is TGTGCCAGCAGCGCCGGGTCGAGACTAGCGGGCGTAAATGAGCAGTTCTTC. This sequence encodes CASSAGSRLAGVNEQFF.